The rows below give T cell receptor beta chains drawn from one sample of a study of beta chain features in type 1 diabetes. The table came from immunoSEQ multiplex PCR; TCRdb's copy has only in-frame clones and leaves some out. Of around 250,000 clones in the sample, roughly 13% were seen once. Sequencing was performed on naive CD4+ T cells from blood. The receptors come from a man aged 25-40 years with type 1 diabetes. Each CDR3 is given with its conserved first and last residue. Fields, in order: clone size, D gene, V gene, J gene, CDR3 protein, CDR3 DNA. D genes are given only for firm matches. Where a row states a size, it is once, few, many or the class of an expanded clone; other rows omit it.

clone_size: few
d_call: -
v_call: TRBV15
j_call: TRBJ2-4
cdr3_aa: CATSRDLTQAKNIQYF
cdr3_nt: TGTGCCACCAGCAGAGATCTTACACAAGCCAAAAACATTCAGTACTTC

clone_size: -
d_call: TRBD1
v_call: TRBV7-2
j_call: TRBJ1-6
cdr3_aa: CASSLQGDLNSPLHF
cdr3_nt: TGTGCCAGCAGCTTACAGGGGGACTTGAATTCACCCCTCCACTTT

clone_size: -
d_call: TRBD1
v_call: TRBV23-1
j_call: TRBJ2-1
cdr3_aa: CASSQSGQKGQVNEQFF
cdr3_nt: TGCGCCAGCAGTCAATCGGGGCAAAAGGGACAGGTCAATGAGCAGTTCTTC

clone_size: -
d_call: -
v_call: TRBV6-1
j_call: TRBJ1-2
cdr3_aa: CASSGQVQYGYTF
cdr3_nt: TGTGCCAGCAGTGGACAGGTGCAGTATGGCTACACCTTC

clone_size: few
d_call: TRBD1
v_call: TRBV10-3
j_call: TRBJ2-7
cdr3_aa: CAISATGQDYEQYF
cdr3_nt: TGTGCCATCAGCGCGACGGGACAGGACTACGAGCAGTACTTC

clone_size: -
d_call: -
v_call: TRBV5-4
j_call: TRBJ2-7
cdr3_aa: CASSPGHNYEQYF
cdr3_nt: TGTGCCAGCAGCCCGGGACACAACTACGAGCAGTACTTC

clone_size: few
d_call: TRBD1
v_call: TRBV7-9
j_call: TRBJ1-4
cdr3_aa: CASSRGQAEKLFF
cdr3_nt: TGTGCCAGCAGCCGGGGACAGGCCGAAAAACTGTTTTTT

clone_size: -
d_call: -
v_call: TRBV5-4
j_call: TRBJ2-3
cdr3_aa: CASKEGTKSTDTQYF
cdr3_nt: TGTGCCAGCAAGGAGGGGACCAAAAGCACAGATACGCAGTATTTT

clone_size: few
d_call: -
v_call: TRBV7-2
j_call: TRBJ2-5
cdr3_aa: CASSSLRTQYF
cdr3_nt: TGTGCCAGCAGCTCTCTCCGGACCCAGTACTTC

clone_size: few
d_call: TRBD1
v_call: TRBV7-2
j_call: TRBJ1-5
cdr3_aa: CASSPRTGSEQPQHF
cdr3_nt: TGTGCCAGCAGCCCGCGGACAGGTTCGGAACAGCCCCAGCATTTT

clone_size: few
d_call: TRBD2
v_call: TRBV19
j_call: TRBJ2-1
cdr3_aa: CASLTSAGSSYNEQFF
cdr3_nt: TGTGCCAGCCTGACTAGCGCCGGGTCGTCCTACAATGAGCAGTTCTTC

clone_size: -
d_call: TRBD1
v_call: TRBV7-9
j_call: TRBJ1-5
cdr3_aa: CASSRGQESNQPQHF
cdr3_nt: TGTGCCAGCAGTCGCGGACAGGAGAGCAATCAGCCCCAGCATTTT

clone_size: -
d_call: -
v_call: TRBV2
j_call: TRBJ2-5
cdr3_aa: CASSQNRVGGTQYF
cdr3_nt: TGTGCCAGCAGCCAAAACAGGGTTGGGGGGACCCAGTACTTC

clone_size: few
d_call: TRBD2
v_call: TRBV4-1
j_call: TRBJ2-7
cdr3_aa: CASSPTGTIISYEQYF
cdr3_nt: TGCGCCAGCAGCCCCACCGGGACTATAATTTCCTACGAGCAGTACTTC

clone_size: -
d_call: TRBD2
v_call: TRBV6-5
j_call: TRBJ2-1
cdr3_aa: CASSYPIAGGPGEQFF
cdr3_nt: TGTGCCAGCAGTTACCCGATAGCGGGAGGGCCAGGGGAGCAGTTCTTC

clone_size: -
d_call: -
v_call: TRBV21-1
j_call: TRBJ2-3
cdr3_aa: CASSKIGAGGPPDTQYF
cdr3_nt: TGTGCCAGCAGCAAAATTGGGGCGGGAGGTCCCCCAGATACGCAGTATTTT

clone_size: -
d_call: -
v_call: TRBV9
j_call: TRBJ2-1
cdr3_aa: CASSQGGTGSYNEQFF
cdr3_nt: TGTGCCAGCAGCCAGGGGGGGACAGGCTCCTACAATGAGCAGTTCTTC

clone_size: few
d_call: TRBD1
v_call: TRBV29-1
j_call: TRBJ1-5
cdr3_aa: CSVGQGSNQPQHF
cdr3_nt: TGCAGCGTCGGACAGGGGAGCAATCAGCCCCAGCATTTT

clone_size: -
d_call: TRBD1
v_call: TRBV14
j_call: TRBJ2-7
cdr3_aa: CASSQRQGVPSYEQYF
cdr3_nt: TGTGCCAGCAGCCAGAGACAGGGGGTCCCCTCCTACGAGCAGTACTTC

clone_size: -
d_call: -
v_call: TRBV29-1
j_call: TRBJ2-7
cdr3_aa: CSVREPGDSYEQYF
cdr3_nt: TGCAGCGTCCGAGAGCCGGGGGACTCCTACGAGCAGTACTTC

clone_size: -
d_call: TRBD1
v_call: TRBV9
j_call: TRBJ2-2
cdr3_aa: CASSAGVGRGHTGELFF
cdr3_nt: TGTGCCAGCAGCGCGGGCGTGGGCAGGGGGCACACCGGGGAGCTGTTTTTT

clone_size: few
d_call: TRBD2
v_call: TRBV25-1
j_call: TRBJ2-3
cdr3_aa: CASNGLADTDTQYF
cdr3_nt: TGTGCCAGCAATGGGCTAGCGGACACAGATACGCAGTATTTT

clone_size: -
d_call: -
v_call: TRBV7-2
j_call: TRBJ1-2
cdr3_aa: CASSLAPGQHYGYTF
cdr3_nt: TGTGCCAGCAGCTTAGCACCAGGACAGCACTATGGCTACACCTTC

clone_size: -
d_call: TRBD1
v_call: TRBV18
j_call: TRBJ2-2
cdr3_aa: CASSLGQADTGELFF
cdr3_nt: TGTGCCAGCTCACTGGGACAGGCCGACACCGGGGAGCTGTTTTTT

clone_size: -
d_call: TRBD1
v_call: TRBV27
j_call: TRBJ1-5
cdr3_aa: CASKLTGNQPQHF
cdr3_nt: TGTGCCAGCAAGCTGACAGGGAATCAGCCCCAGCATTTT

clone_size: few
d_call: TRBD1
v_call: TRBV29-1
j_call: TRBJ1-4
cdr3_aa: CSVVGTGNEKLFF
cdr3_nt: TGCAGCGTTGTTGGGACAGGGAATGAAAAACTGTTTTTT

clone_size: -
d_call: -
v_call: TRBV18
j_call: TRBJ1-5
cdr3_aa: CASSPAREDQPQHF
cdr3_nt: TGTGCCAGCTCACCAGCTAGGGAGGATCAGCCCCAGCATTTT

clone_size: -
d_call: -
v_call: TRBV25-1
j_call: TRBJ2-1
cdr3_aa: CASSDPGPDSYNEQFF
cdr3_nt: TGTGCCAGCAGTGACCCGGGTCCCGACTCCTACAATGAGCAGTTCTTC

clone_size: few
d_call: -
v_call: TRBV5-6
j_call: TRBJ2-2
cdr3_aa: CASSRTLTGELFF
cdr3_nt: TGTGCCAGCAGTCGGACTCTTACCGGGGAGCTGTTTTTT

clone_size: few
d_call: -
v_call: TRBV9
j_call: TRBJ2-2
cdr3_aa: CASSVDAGANTGELFF
cdr3_nt: TGTGCCAGCAGCGTAGATGCAGGGGCGAACACCGGGGAGCTGTTTTTT

clone_size: -
d_call: TRBD1
v_call: TRBV11-2
j_call: TRBJ2-3
cdr3_aa: CASSPPDRGLIDTQYF
cdr3_nt: TGTGCCAGCAGCCCACCGGACAGGGGCCTTATAGATACGCAGTATTTT

clone_size: -
d_call: TRBD1
v_call: TRBV11-2
j_call: TRBJ2-7
cdr3_aa: CASSRPGTGYEQYF
cdr3_nt: TGTGCCAGCAGCCGTCCCGGGACAGGATACGAGCAGTACTTC

clone_size: -
d_call: TRBD1
v_call: TRBV28
j_call: TRBJ2-7
cdr3_aa: CASSLSTGSSYEQYF
cdr3_nt: TGTGCCAGCAGTTTATCGACAGGGAGCTCCTACGAGCAGTACTTC

clone_size: -
d_call: -
v_call: TRBV18
j_call: TRBJ2-1
cdr3_aa: CASYTSGDEQFF
cdr3_nt: TGTGCCAGCTACACGTCGGGGGATGAGCAGTTCTTC

clone_size: -
d_call: TRBD1
v_call: TRBV6-1
j_call: TRBJ2-7
cdr3_aa: CATNSAGTGEYEQYF
cdr3_nt: TGTGCCACAAACTCCGCCGGGACAGGGGAGTACGAGCAGTACTTC

clone_size: few
d_call: TRBD2
v_call: TRBV7-2
j_call: TRBJ2-7
cdr3_aa: CASSRTSGRASRRNEQYF
cdr3_nt: TGTGCCAGCAGCCGGACTAGCGGGAGGGCCAGTCGGCGAAACGAGCAGTACTTC

clone_size: few
d_call: TRBD1
v_call: TRBV14
j_call: TRBJ2-7
cdr3_aa: CASSQGGQGFLEQYF
cdr3_nt: TGTGCCAGCAGCCAAGGGGGACAGGGATTTCTCGAGCAGTACTTC

clone_size: -
d_call: TRBD2
v_call: TRBV30
j_call: TRBJ2-5
cdr3_aa: CAWSVRGGAETQYF
cdr3_nt: TGTGCCTGGAGTGTACGGGGGGGGGCAGAGACCCAGTACTTC

clone_size: few
d_call: -
v_call: TRBV4-1
j_call: TRBJ1-2
cdr3_aa: CASSHPAQGNYGYTF
cdr3_nt: TGCGCCAGCAGCCATCCAGCCCAGGGTAACTATGGCTACACCTTC

clone_size: -
d_call: -
v_call: TRBV21-1
j_call: TRBJ2-2
cdr3_aa: CASSLDDKNTGELFF
cdr3_nt: TGTGCCAGCAGCTTAGACGACAAGAACACCGGGGAGCTGTTTTTT

clone_size: -
d_call: TRBD1
v_call: TRBV5-1
j_call: TRBJ2-7
cdr3_aa: CASGPGQGAYEQYF
cdr3_nt: TGCGCCAGCGGGCCGGGACAGGGAGCCTACGAGCAGTACTTC

clone_size: -
d_call: TRBD1
v_call: TRBV27
j_call: TRBJ1-2
cdr3_aa: CASSLDRAGGYTF
cdr3_nt: TGTGCCAGCAGTTTAGACAGGGCAGGTGGCTACACCTTC

clone_size: few
d_call: -
v_call: TRBV19
j_call: TRBJ2-7
cdr3_aa: CATSRIGSYEQYF
cdr3_nt: TGTGCCACTTCCAGGATCGGATCATACGAGCAGTACTTC

clone_size: -
d_call: -
v_call: TRBV6-5
j_call: TRBJ1-2
cdr3_aa: CASSSRGNGYTF
cdr3_nt: TGTGCCAGCAGTTCCCGAGGAAATGGCTACACCTTC

clone_size: few
d_call: TRBD2
v_call: TRBV6-5
j_call: TRBJ2-2
cdr3_aa: CASSYGRETGELFF
cdr3_nt: TGTGCCAGCAGTTACGGGCGGGAGACCGGGGAGCTGTTTTTT

clone_size: -
d_call: -
v_call: TRBV28
j_call: TRBJ1-5
cdr3_aa: CASTPGRDNQPQHF
cdr3_nt: TGTGCCAGCACCCCGGGGAGAGACAATCAGCCCCAGCATTTT

clone_size: once
d_call: -
v_call: TRBV5-6
j_call: TRBJ2-5
cdr3_aa: CASGSGQPQETQYF
cdr3_nt: TGTGCCAGCGGATCCGGACAGCCGCAAGAGACCCAGTACTTC

clone_size: few
d_call: -
v_call: TRBV6-5
j_call: TRBJ1-2
cdr3_aa: CASGRGEYGYTF
cdr3_nt: TGTGCCAGCGGGAGGGGGGAGTACGGCTACACCTTC

clone_size: -
d_call: -
v_call: TRBV9
j_call: TRBJ1-1
cdr3_aa: CASSVDTPRNTEAFF
cdr3_nt: TGTGCCAGCAGCGTAGATACCCCGAGGAACACTGAAGCTTTCTTT

clone_size: many
d_call: TRBD2
v_call: TRBV23-1
j_call: TRBJ2-1
cdr3_aa: CASSRFERGATNEQFF
cdr3_nt: TGCGCCAGCAGTCGTTTCGAGCGGGGGGCCACGAATGAGCAGTTCTTC

clone_size: -
d_call: TRBD1
v_call: TRBV4-2
j_call: TRBJ2-5
cdr3_aa: CASSQGRQGAGETQYF
cdr3_nt: TGTGCCAGCAGCCAAGGAAGACAGGGGGCAGGGGAGACCCAGTACTTC